This paragraph reports one T cell receptor (beta chain). From germline, CDR1 is DFQATT and CDR2 SNEGSKA (reference sequence). The CDR3 is made up of 14 amino acids. After removal of 5 bases from V and 4 bases from J, the junction contained 7 bases not matched to a gene. These data originate in a study of blood T cells in healthy people across ages. For the second PCR, which ran for roughly 7 to 11 cycles, a sample-barcoded 5' primer and a J-beta primer mix were used. Every cDNA was tagged by a template-switch adaptor with 12 random nucleotides. TCRdb re-called the 5' RACE reads with MiXCR, one entry per CDR3 protein. The sample holds 650,000 to 950,000 distinct CDR3 sequences; around 45% are singletons and the top ten take about 19%. Every donor gave roughly 9.2 milliliters of peripheral blood.

The genes are TRBV20-1 and TRBJ2-5; 10 nucleotides line up with TRBD2. Sample: blood. This TCR came from a man aged 55 to 69 in good health. CDR3 DNA: TGCAGTGCTTCCCCCAGCGGGGGGGGAGAGACCCAGTACTTC. This translates into CSASPSGGGETQYF.